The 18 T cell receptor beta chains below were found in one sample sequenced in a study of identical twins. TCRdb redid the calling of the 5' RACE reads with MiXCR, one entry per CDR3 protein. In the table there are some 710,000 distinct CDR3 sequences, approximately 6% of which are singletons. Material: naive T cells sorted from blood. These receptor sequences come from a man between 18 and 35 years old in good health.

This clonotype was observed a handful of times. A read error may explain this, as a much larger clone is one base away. The CDR3 protein is CASSLWTEAFF. For the CDR3, the DNA is TGTGCCAGCAGTTTATGGACTGAAGCTTTCTTT. V usage is TRBV12-3 or TRBV12-4 and J usage is TRBJ1-1; no reliable D call. V lost 2 bases, J lost 5 bases, and 3 bases lay in between. CDR3 size: 11 residues.

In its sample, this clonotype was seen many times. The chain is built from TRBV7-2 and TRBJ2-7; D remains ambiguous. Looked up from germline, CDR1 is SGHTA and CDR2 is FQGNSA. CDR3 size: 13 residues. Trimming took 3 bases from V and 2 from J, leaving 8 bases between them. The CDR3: CASSFSGTYEQYF. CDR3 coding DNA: TGTGCCAGCAGCTTTTCTGGGACCTACGAGCAGTACTTC.

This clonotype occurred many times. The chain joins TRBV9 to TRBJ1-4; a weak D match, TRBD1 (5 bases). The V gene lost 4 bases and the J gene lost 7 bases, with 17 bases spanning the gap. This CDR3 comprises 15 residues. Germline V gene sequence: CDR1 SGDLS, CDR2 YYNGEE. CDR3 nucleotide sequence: TGTGCCAGCAGCCCCGCGGGGCAATTAGGTGAAAAACTGTTTTTT. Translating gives CASSPAGQLGEKLFF.

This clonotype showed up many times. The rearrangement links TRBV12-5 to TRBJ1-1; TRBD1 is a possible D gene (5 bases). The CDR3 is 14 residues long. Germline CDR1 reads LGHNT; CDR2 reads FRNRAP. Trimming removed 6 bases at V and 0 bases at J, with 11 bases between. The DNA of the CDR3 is TGTGCTAGTGGGGCCGGGGGGGTGAACACTGAAGCTTTCTTT. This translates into CASGAGGVNTEAFF.

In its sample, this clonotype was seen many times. CDR3 nucleotides: TGTGCCAGCAGCTTGGAGAGGACTAGCGGCCTCATGAGAACCTACAATGAGCAGTTCTTC. This sequence encodes CASSLERTSGLMRTYNEQFF. The chain joins TRBV5-4 to TRBJ2-1, with TRBD2 matching 10 bases. The CDR3 totals 20 residues. In germline, CDR1 is SGHNT, CDR2 YYREEE (reference sequence). The junction had 14 bases not matched to a gene; V was cut back by 0 bases and J by 2 bases. The full variable domain, with the rest looked up from reference TRBV5-4 and TRBJ2-1, is ETGVTQSPTHLIKTRGQQVTLRCSSQSGHNTVSWYQQALGQGPQFIFQYYREEENGRGNFPPRFSGLQFPNYSSELNVNALELDDSALYLCASSLERTSGLMRTYNEQFFGPGTRLTVL.

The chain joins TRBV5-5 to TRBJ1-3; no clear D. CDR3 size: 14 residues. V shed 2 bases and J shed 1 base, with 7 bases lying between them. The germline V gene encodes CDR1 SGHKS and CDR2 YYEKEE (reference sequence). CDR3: CASSLKWSGNTIYF. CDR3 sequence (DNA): TGTGCCAGCAGCTTAAAATGGTCTGGAAACACCATATATTTT.

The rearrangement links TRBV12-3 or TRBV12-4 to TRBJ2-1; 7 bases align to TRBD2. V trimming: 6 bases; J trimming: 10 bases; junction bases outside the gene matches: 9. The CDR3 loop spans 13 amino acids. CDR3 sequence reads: CASSPGAGAEQFF. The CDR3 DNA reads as TGTGCCAGCAGCCCCGGGGCGGGAGCCGAGCAGTTCTTC.

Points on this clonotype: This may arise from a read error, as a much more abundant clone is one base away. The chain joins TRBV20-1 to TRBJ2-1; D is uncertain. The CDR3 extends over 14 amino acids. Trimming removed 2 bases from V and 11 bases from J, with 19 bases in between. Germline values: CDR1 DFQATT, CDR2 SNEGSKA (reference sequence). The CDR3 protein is CSARPFDRLDKQFF. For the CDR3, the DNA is TGCAGTGCTAGACCCTTTGATCGTTTGGATAAGCAGTTCTTC.

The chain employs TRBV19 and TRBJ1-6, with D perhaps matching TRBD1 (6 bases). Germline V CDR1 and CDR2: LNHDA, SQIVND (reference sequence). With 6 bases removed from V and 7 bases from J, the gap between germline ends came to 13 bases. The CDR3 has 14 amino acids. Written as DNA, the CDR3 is TGTGCCAGTAGAATCAACAGGGAAAATTCACCCCTCCACTTT. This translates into CASRINRENSPLHF.

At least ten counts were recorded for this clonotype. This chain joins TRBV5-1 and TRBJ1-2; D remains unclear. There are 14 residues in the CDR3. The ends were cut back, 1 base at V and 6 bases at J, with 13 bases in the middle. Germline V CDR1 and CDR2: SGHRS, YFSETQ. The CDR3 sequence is CASSLSPTSNGYTF. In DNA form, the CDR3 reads TGCGCCAGCAGCTTGTCGCCAACTTCAAATGGCTACACCTTC.

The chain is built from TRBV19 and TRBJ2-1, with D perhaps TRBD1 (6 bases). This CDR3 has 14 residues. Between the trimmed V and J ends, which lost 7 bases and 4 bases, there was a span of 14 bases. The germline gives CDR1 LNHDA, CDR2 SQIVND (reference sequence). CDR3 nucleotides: TGTGCCAGTACCGGACAGACAGTATACAATGAGCAGTTCTTC. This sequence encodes CASTGQTVYNEQFF. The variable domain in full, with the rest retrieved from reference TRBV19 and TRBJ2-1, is DGGITQSPKYLFRKEGQNVTLSCEQNLNHDAMYWYRQDPGQGLRLIYYSQIVNDFQKGDIAEGYSVSREKKESFPLTVTSAQKNPTAFYLCASTGQTVYNEQFFGPGTRLTVL.

Here the CDR3 DNA reads TGTGCCAGTAGTGCAGCAAGGACAAGAGGCTACAATGAGCAGTTCTTC. It specifies CASSAARTRGYNEQFF. V is TRBV19 and J is TRBJ2-1, with D possibly TRBD1 on 5 matching bases. Per germline, CDR1 LNHDA and CDR2 SQIVND (reference sequence). V gave up 5 bases and J gave up 3 bases, with 17 bases separating them. CDR3 length: 16 amino acids.

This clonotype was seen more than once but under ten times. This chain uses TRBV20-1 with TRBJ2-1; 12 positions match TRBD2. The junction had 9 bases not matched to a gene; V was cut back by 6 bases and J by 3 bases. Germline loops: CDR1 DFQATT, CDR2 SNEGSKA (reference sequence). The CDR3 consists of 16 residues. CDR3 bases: TGCAGTGCCAGAAGGGGACTAGCGGGCCTCTACAATGAGCAGTTCTTC. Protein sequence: CSARRGLAGLYNEQFF.

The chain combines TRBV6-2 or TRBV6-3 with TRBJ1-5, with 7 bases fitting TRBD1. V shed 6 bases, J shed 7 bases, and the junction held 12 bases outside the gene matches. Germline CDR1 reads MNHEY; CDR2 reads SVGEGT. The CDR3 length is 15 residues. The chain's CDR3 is CASSADKGARQPQHF. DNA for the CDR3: TGTGCCAGCAGCGCCGACAAGGGGGCCAGGCAGCCCCAGCATTTT.

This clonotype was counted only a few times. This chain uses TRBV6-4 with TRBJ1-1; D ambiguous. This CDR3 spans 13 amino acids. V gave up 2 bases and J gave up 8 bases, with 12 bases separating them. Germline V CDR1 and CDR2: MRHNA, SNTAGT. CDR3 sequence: CASSDAFLSEAFF. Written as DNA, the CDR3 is TGTGCCAGCAGTGACGCGTTCCTAAGCGAAGCTTTCTTT.

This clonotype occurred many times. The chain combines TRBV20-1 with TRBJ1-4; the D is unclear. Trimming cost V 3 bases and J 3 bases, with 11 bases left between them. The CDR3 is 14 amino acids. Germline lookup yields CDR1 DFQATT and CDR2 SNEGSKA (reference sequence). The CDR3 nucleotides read TGCAGTGCTAGGTCGGACTTCTCTAATGAAAAACTGTTTTTT. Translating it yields CSARSDFSNEKLFF.

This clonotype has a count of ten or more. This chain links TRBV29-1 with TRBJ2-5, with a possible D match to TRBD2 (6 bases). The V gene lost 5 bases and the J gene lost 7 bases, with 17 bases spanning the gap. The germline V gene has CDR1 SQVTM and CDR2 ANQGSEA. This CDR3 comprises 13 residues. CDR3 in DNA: TGCAGCGTTCAAGGACTAAGCCCTAGGACCCAGTACTTC. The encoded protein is CSVQGLSPRTQYF.

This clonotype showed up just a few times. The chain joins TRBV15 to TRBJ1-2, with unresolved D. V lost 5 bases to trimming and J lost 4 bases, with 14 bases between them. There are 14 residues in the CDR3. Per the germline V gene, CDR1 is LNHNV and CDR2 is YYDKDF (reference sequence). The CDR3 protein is CATSPRIAGYGYTF. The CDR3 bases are TGTGCCACCAGCCCACGCATCGCAGGCTATGGCTACACCTTC.